This record concerns one TCR beta chain sequence. Antigen specificity is unknown. The sample is drawn from a study of graft-versus-host responses after intestinal transplantation. Study-level background: Multivisceral, liver-intestinal, or isolated intestinal grafts went to recipients. Recipients uniformly received anti-thymocyte globulin induction, followed by tacrolimus and steroids for approximately 3 years. Broader study findings: Recipient marrow held GvH clones, some first seen in ileum or blood.

The CDR3 totals 12 residues. V lost 5 bases and J lost 10, with 14 bases in between. Germline V CDR1 and CDR2: KGHSH, LQKENI. TCRdb keeps only in-frame clones here, not all; method: immunoSEQ multiplex PCR. The sample consists of around 130,000 clones, around 90% of them appearing once. The sequence was collected from a human donor who received an intestinal transplant. The chain is built from TRBV18 and TRBJ1-2; D remains unclear. Sample: unstimulated CD4+ T cells sorted from spleen or lymph node cells, taken before intestinal transplant. The DNA for the CDR3 is TGTGCCAGCTCATCCCCCCCAGGAGCCTACACCTTC. This sequence encodes CASSSPPGAYTF.